These 30 T cell receptor beta chains were all obtained from the same sample, sequenced in a study of human T cells and chemical hapten exposure (dated by TCRdb to the early 2020s). The library was prepared using RACE. Reads for this sample came from a NextSeq 500. TCRdb reanalyzed the raw reads on its own, using fastp at Q25 for trimming and MiXCR for clone calling, and kept in-frame beta chains. Rows are unified per CDR3 protein, each entry keeping the most common DNA and genes. For this sample there are 11,000 to 15,000 distinct CDR3 sequences; around 15% appear just once. The ten largest clones represent 7.2% of the sample. In the paper's terms, the time point label means: patch test 1, 2 weeks after DPC sensitization. The treatment or condition label corresponds to: therapeutic diphenylcyclopropenone sensitization with weekly scalp DPC. The sample in question was whole blood, obtained in connection with sensitization to the hapten diphenylcyclopropenone (DPC). The receptors were gathered from a woman aged 30 to 39 with alopecia areata. Some clones in this sample may be carry-over from other donors' samples.

This chain connects TRBV7-2 to TRBJ1-1, with 9 bases matching TRBD1. CDR1 and CDR2 from the germline V gene are SGHTA and FQGNSA. V trimming: 6 bases; J trimming: 3 bases; junction bases outside the gene matches: 5. This CDR3 is built from 14 residues. CDR3 coding DNA: TGTGCCAGCAGATCGGACAGGGGTCACACTGAAGCTTTCTTT. It is translated as CASRSDRGHTEAFF.

This clonotype was observed at least ten times. The chain couples TRBV3-1 to TRBJ2-5, with D possibly TRBD1 on 6 matching bases. The length of the CDR3 is 15 residues. Between the trimmed V and J ends, which lost 0 bases and 5 bases, there was a span of 13 bases. Germline V gives CDR1 LGHDT, CDR2 YNNKEL (reference sequence). CDR3 nucleotides: TGTGCCAGCAGCCAAGATTTGGAGAGGGGGGAGACCCAGTACTTC. Amino acids: CASSQDLERGETQYF.

By sample fraction, this clonotype is medium-sized (0.01 to 0.1%). This sequence joins TRBV28 and TRBJ2-1; no firm D call. V was pared by 5 bases and J by 7 bases, with 9 bases between. The CDR3 runs to 12 residues. Germline CDR1 reads MDHEN; CDR2 reads SYDVKM. The CDR3 here is CASSTLGNEQFF. The CDR3, as DNA: TGTGCCAGCAGTACCCTAGGAAATGAGCAGTTCTTC.

This clonotype is medium-sized. V is TRBV3-1 and J is TRBJ1-3; no definite D call. Germline values: CDR1 LGHDT, CDR2 YNNKEL (reference sequence). V lost 3 bases, J lost 0 bases, and 6 bases lay in between. The length of the CDR3 is 14 residues. Written as DNA, the CDR3 is TGTGCCAGCAGCCAGGTGAACTCTGGAAACACCATATATTTT. Translation gives CASSQVNSGNTIYF.

This clonotype was detected a few times. This chain links TRBV9 with TRBJ2-5, with D uncertain. V lost 3 bases to trimming and J lost 4 bases, with 1 base between them. The CDR3 sequence is 10 residues long. CDR1 and CDR2 (germline): SGDLS, YYNGEE. DNA for the CDR3: TGTGCCAGCAGCGGAGAGACCCAGTACTTC. It codes for CASSGETQYF. The whole variable domain, filled in from reference TRBV9 and TRBJ2-5, reads DSGVTQTPKHLITATGQRVTLRCSPRSGDLSVYWYQQSLDQGLQFLIQYYNGEERAKGNILERFSAQQFPDLHSELNLSSLELGDSALYFCASSGETQYFGPGTRLLVL.

This clonotype is medium-sized (0.01 to 0.1%) in the sample. This chain uses TRBV19 with TRBJ1-5, with D possibly TRBD1 on 5 matching bases. The CDR3 has 16 residues. Germline V lookup: CDR1 LNHDA, CDR2 SQIVND (reference sequence). Trimming cost V 2 bases and J 5 bases, with 16 bases left between them. The CDR3 DNA sequence: TGTGCCAGTAGTATATCTGGACCGACAGCGTATCAGCCCCAGCATTTT. Translation gives CASSISGPTAYQPQHF.

This clonotype was seen once. This rearrangement joins TRBV29-1 to TRBJ2-1; unclear D gene. CDR3 length equals 12 residues. The ends were cut back, 7 bases at V and 5 bases at J, with 12 bases in the middle. CDR1 is SQVTM, CDR2 ANQGSEA, per germline. The CDR3 coding sequence is TGCAGCGGCCAATTAAGGAACAATGAGCAGTTCTTC. Translation: CSGQLRNNEQFF.

This clonotype was seen at least ten times. This chain joins TRBV15 and TRBJ2-3; D is possibly TRBD2 (5 bases). V was clipped by 4 bases and J by 4 bases, with 6 bases between them. This CDR3 comprises 12 residues. The germline V gene encodes CDR1 LNHNV and CDR2 YYDKDF (reference sequence). The CDR3 DNA is TGTGCCACCAGCATGAGGGCAGATACGCAGTATTTT. It encodes CATSMRADTQYF.

The chain employs TRBV9 and TRBJ2-7; either TRBD1 or TRBD2 may supply D (5 bases each). V lost 3 bases and J lost 0, with 13 bases in between. CDR1 SGDLS and CDR2 YYNGEE come from the germline V gene. CDR3 length equals 15 residues. The CDR3 sequence: CASSAGLGDSYEQYV. In DNA, the CDR3 is TGTGCCAGCAGCGCGGGATTGGGGGACTCCTACGAGCAGTACGTC.

This sequence joins TRBV4-1 and TRBJ2-1; possibly TRBD2 for D (6 bases). CDR3 length: 14 residues. Looked up from germline, CDR1 is MGHRA and CDR2 is YSYEKL. Trimming pared 6 bases from V and 7 bases from J, leaving 16 bases between. DNA of the CDR3: TGCGCCAGCAGAAGGGGACTGGAGGCTAATGAGCAGTTCTTC. Its protein is CASRRGLEANEQFF.

V is TRBV11-3 and J is TRBJ2-7, with 9 positions matching TRBD1. This CDR3 contains 14 residues. The ends lost 5 bases at V and 3 bases at J; junction bases unmatched: 5. The germline gives CDR1 SGHNT, CDR2 YENEEA. CDR3 sequence reads: CASSKGQGNYEQYF. CDR3 nucleotides: TGTGCCAGCAGCAAGGGACAGGGTAACTACGAGCAGTACTTC.

The gene calls are TRBV15 and TRBJ2-5, with TRBD2 matching 10 bases. Germline V gives CDR1 LNHNV, CDR2 YYDKDF (reference sequence). The CDR3 has 18 residues. The J segment lost 6 bases and the V segment lost 2 bases, leaving 15 bases of the junction unmatched. DNA for the CDR3: TGTGCCACCAGCAGAAAATTGACCGGGACTAGCGACGGAAAGACCCAGTACTTC. Its protein is CATSRKLTGTSDGKTQYF.

This clonotype was picked up many times. V usage is TRBV5-1 and J usage is TRBJ2-1; maybe TRBD2 (5 bases). The CDR3 loop spans 12 amino acids. V dropped 3 bases and J dropped 10 bases, with 11 bases sitting between them. The germline V gene encodes CDR1 SGHRS and CDR2 YFSETQ. CDR3 in amino acids: CASSSGVLEQFF. In nucleotides, the CDR3 is TGCGCCAGCAGCTCCGGGGTACTCGAGCAGTTCTTC.

This clonotype was detected a few times. The chain employs TRBV29-1 and TRBJ1-5; 10 positions match TRBD1. Germline values: CDR1 SQVTM, CDR2 ANQGSEA. J gave up 3 bases and V 6 bases, and 5 bases lay outside the gene matches. The CDR3 sequence is 14 residues long. CDR3 protein: CSVRQGAANQPQHF. CDR3 coding DNA: TGCAGCGTGAGACAGGGGGCGGCCAATCAGCCCCAGCATTTT.

The sample holds a few counts of this clonotype. This rearrangement joins TRBV2 to TRBJ2-5; D may be TRBD1 (6 bases). Deletions cut 8 bases from V and 3 bases from J, with 16 bases between. The germline V gene encodes CDR1 SNHLY and CDR2 FYNNEI. The CDR3 consists of 14 residues. The CDR3 here is CASLSRDIKETQYF. The CDR3 DNA follows: TGTGCCAGCCTGAGTAGGGACATTAAAGAGACCCAGTACTTC.

The sample holds many counts of this clonotype. The CDR3 loop is CASSSTRPLHF. CDR3 bases: TGTGCCAGCAGCTCCACCCGACCCCTCCACTTT. J is TRBJ1-6 and V is TRBV28; D gene uncertain. The germline V gene encodes CDR1 MDHEN and CDR2 SYDVKM. The CDR3 is 11 residues long. Trimming removed 6 bases from V and 12 bases from J, with 9 bases in between.

V and J are TRBV9 and TRBJ2-2, with a weak D call TRBD2 (5 bases). Germline lookup yields CDR1 SGDLS and CDR2 YYNGEE. Trimming stripped 2 bases from V and 0 bases from J, with 11 bases between. The CDR3 has 16 amino acids. The DNA for the CDR3 is TGTGCCAGCAGCGTCAATCGAGGGACGAACACCGGGGAGCTGTTTTTT. Translated: CASSVNRGTNTGELFF.

Many counts were recorded for this clonotype. J is TRBJ2-3 and V is TRBV20-1; 8 bases align to TRBD2. The germline gives CDR1 DFQATT, CDR2 SNEGSKA (reference sequence). This CDR3 comprises 17 residues. J lost 2 bases, V lost 3 bases, and 13 bases had no gene match. Here the CDR3 reads CSASRYRSGINTDTQYF. CDR3 sequence (DNA): TGCAGTGCTAGTCGGTATCGTAGCGGGATTAACACAGATACGCAGTATTTT.

In this sample, this clonotype is medium-sized. The J gene is TRBJ2-1, the V gene TRBV6-4, with 10 bases matching TRBD2. Germline CDR1 MRHNA, CDR2 SNTAGT. This CDR3 has 17 residues. V shed 2 bases, J shed 3 bases, and the junction held 7 bases outside the gene matches. In DNA, the CDR3 is TGTGCCAGCAGTGACAACCTAGCGGGAGCGGTCTACAATGAGCAGTTCTTC. It encodes CASSDNLAGAVYNEQFF.

This clonotype was counted many times. The chain uses TRBV12-3 or TRBV12-4 and TRBJ2-2; D not certain. Trimming left V 4 bases short and J 3 bases short, with 9 bases between. The length of the CDR3 is 14 residues. The CDR3 DNA follows: TGTGCCAGCAGTTACAGAGTTGACACCGGGGAGCTGTTTTTT. Translating it yields CASSYRVDTGELFF.

The rearrangement joins TRBV7-8 to TRBJ1-2; D uncertain. Trimming removed 4 bases at V and 4 bases at J, with 16 bases between. The germline gives CDR1 SGHVS, CDR2 FQNEAQ. The CDR3 runs 15 residues. The CDR3 DNA reads TGTGCCAGCAGCTCACCCCCGGACGGGATCTATGGCTACACCTTC. As protein: CASSSPPDGIYGYTF.

This clonotype was seen ten or more times. The V gene is TRBV6-2 or TRBV6-3, the J gene TRBJ2-7; D tentatively reads TRBD1 or TRBD2 (7 bases each). Germline CDR1 MNHEY, CDR2 SVGEGT. The CDR3 spans 13 residues. With 6 bases removed from V and 5 bases from J, the gap between germline ends came to 14 bases. The CDR3 coding sequence is TGTGCCAGCAGATCGACAGGGAGGGACGAGCAGTACGTC. This translates into CASRSTGRDEQYV.

By sample fraction, this clonotype is medium-sized (0.01 to 0.1%). V usage is TRBV14 and J usage is TRBJ2-1; the match to TRBD2 covers 9 bases. The germline V gene encodes CDR1 SGHDN and CDR2 FVKESK. V shed 0 bases and J 6 bases; nucleotides not matched to a gene: 6. The CDR3 extends over 16 amino acids. CDR3 region: CASSQDLAGVRNEQFF. DNA for the CDR3: TGTGCCAGCAGCCAAGATTTAGCGGGAGTACGCAATGAGCAGTTCTTC.

This clonotype is termed medium-sized. The chain combines TRBV5-6 with TRBJ1-2; 10 positions match TRBD1. Trimming removed 8 bases from V and 2 bases from J; junction bases left unmatched: 9. Germline V CDR1 and CDR2: SGHDT, YYEEEE. This CDR3 spans 15 amino acids. The CDR3 sequence: CASFLLGQGNYGYTF. CDR3 in DNA: TGTGCCAGTTTCCTTTTGGGACAGGGGAACTATGGCTACACCTTC.

The sample holds many counts of this clonotype. The chain links TRBV5-4 to TRBJ2-3; 14 bases match TRBD2. The germline gives CDR1 SGHNT, CDR2 YYREEE (reference sequence). This CDR3 is 16 amino acids long. V lost 3 bases, J lost 4 bases, and 4 bases stayed unmatched. The CDR3 here is CASSYRTSGGSDTQYF. The CDR3 nucleotides read TGTGCCAGCAGCTACCGGACTAGCGGGGGGTCAGATACGCAGTATTTT.

The sample holds many counts of this clonotype. The V gene is TRBV10-3, the J gene TRBJ2-1, with 8 bases matching TRBD1. Germline loops: CDR1 ENHRY, CDR2 SYGVKD. The CDR3 is 15 amino acids. V dropped 4 bases and J dropped 6; count of bases not matched to a gene: 8. CDR3 in DNA: TGTGCCATCAGTGTCGGACCGACAGGGGTCAATGAGCAGTTCTTC. Protein product: CAISVGPTGVNEQFF.

This clonotype has a handful of counts. The V and J genes are TRBV6-2 or TRBV6-3 and TRBJ2-3; weak D call: TRBD1 (6 bases). Germline V lookup: CDR1 MNHEY, CDR2 SVGEGT. V was cut by 7 bases and J by 2 bases, with 13 bases left in between. The CDR3 has 14 amino acids. For the CDR3, the DNA is TGTGCCAGCAAAAATGGACAGTCCACAGATACGCAGTATTTT. This sequence encodes CASKNGQSTDTQYF.

By proportion, this clonotype is medium-sized. The chain links TRBV6-4 to TRBJ2-3, with a tentative D call TRBD2 (6 bases). The CDR3 runs to 14 residues. Trimming removed 5 bases at V and 2 bases at J, with 11 bases between. Germline-derived CDR1 and CDR2 are MRHNA and SNTAGT. The CDR3: CASSISGSTDTQYF. The CDR3 bases are TGTGCCAGCAGTATTAGCGGTTCCACAGATACGCAGTATTTT.

This clonotype was recorded at least ten times. The chain couples TRBV10-2 to TRBJ2-3; D possibly corresponds to TRBD2 (6 bases). Germline assignment: CDR1 WSHSY and CDR2 SAAADI. Between the trimmed V and J ends, which lost 4 bases and 4 bases, there was a span of 18 bases. The length of the CDR3 is 16 residues. CDR3 DNA sequence: TGCGCCAGCAGTGTACTAGCCTACAAGGGGTCAGATACGCAGTATTTT. Protein: CASSVLAYKGSDTQYF.

The rearrangement joins TRBV5-5 to TRBJ2-7, with D perhaps matching TRBD1 (5 bases). The CDR3 consists of 15 residues. Trimming shortened V by 2 bases and J by 6 bases, and 18 bases separated the two germline ends. Per germline, CDR1 SGHKS and CDR2 YYEKEE (reference sequence). CDR3 nucleotide sequence: TGTGCCAGCAGCTTCCTGCTAGGGGAAGTTGGCGAGCAGTACTTC. This translates into CASSFLLGEVGEQYF.